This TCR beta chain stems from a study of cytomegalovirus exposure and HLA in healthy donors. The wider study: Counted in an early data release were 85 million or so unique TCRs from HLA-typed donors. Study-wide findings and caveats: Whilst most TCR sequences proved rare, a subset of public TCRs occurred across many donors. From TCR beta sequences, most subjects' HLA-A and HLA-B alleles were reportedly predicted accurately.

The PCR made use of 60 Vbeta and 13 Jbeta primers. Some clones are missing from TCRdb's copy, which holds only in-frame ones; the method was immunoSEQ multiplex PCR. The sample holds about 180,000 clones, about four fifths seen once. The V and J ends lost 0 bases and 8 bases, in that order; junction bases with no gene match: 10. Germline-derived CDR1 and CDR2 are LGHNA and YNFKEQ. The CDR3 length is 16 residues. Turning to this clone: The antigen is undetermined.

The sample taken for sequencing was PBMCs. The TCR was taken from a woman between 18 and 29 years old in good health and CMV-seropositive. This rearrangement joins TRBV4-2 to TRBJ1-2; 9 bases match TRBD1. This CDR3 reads CASSQERGGQGGGYTF. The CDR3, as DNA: TGTGCCAGCAGCCAAGAACGCGGGGGACAGGGAGGCGGCTACACCTTC.